Below, one TCR beta chain is given with its context. Mismatch with germline at one junction end may stem from a read error. The table came from immunoSEQ multiplex PCR; TCRdb's copy has only in-frame clones and leaves some out. This sample has almost 85,000 clones; over 90% occur once, and the top ten carry 4.8%. This sample is part of a study of control samples from healthy donors and cancer patients. The CDR3 has 13 amino acids. Germline loops: CDR1 LNHDA, CDR2 SQIVND (reference sequence). Sequences were obtained from blood. This chain uses TRBV19 with TRBJ2-7; TRBD2 aligns across 11 bases. This receptor was obtained from a woman younger than 30 in good health. The CDR3 sequence is CASSIGTSGTIRF. CDR3 DNA: TGTGCCAGTAGTATCGGGACTAGCGGTACCATCCGGTTC.